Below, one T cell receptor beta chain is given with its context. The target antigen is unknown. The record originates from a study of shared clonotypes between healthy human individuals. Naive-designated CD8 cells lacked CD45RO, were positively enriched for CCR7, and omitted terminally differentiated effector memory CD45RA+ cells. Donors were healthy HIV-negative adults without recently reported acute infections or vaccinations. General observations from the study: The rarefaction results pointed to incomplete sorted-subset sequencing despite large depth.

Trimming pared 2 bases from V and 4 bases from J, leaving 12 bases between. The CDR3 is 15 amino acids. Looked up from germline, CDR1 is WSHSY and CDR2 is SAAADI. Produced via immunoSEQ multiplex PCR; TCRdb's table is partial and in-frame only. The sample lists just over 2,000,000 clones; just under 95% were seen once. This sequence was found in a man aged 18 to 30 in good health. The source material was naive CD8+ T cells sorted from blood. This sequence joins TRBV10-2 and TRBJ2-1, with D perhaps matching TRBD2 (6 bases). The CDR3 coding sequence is TGCGCCAGCAGTGAGGCCACTAGCCTTTACAATGAGCAGTTCTTC. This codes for CASSEATSLYNEQFF.